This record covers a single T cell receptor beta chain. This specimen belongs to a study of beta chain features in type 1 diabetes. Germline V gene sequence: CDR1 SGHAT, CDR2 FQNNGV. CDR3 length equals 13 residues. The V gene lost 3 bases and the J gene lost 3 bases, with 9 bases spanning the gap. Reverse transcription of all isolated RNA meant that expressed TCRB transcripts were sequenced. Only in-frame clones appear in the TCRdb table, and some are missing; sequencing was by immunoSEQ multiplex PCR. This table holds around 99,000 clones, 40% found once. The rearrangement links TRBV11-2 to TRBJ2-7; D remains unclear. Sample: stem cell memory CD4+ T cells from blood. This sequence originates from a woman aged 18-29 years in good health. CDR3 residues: CASSLIDNYEQYF. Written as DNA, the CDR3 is TGTGCCAGCAGCTTGATCGACAACTACGAGCAGTACTTC.